In this sample, the clone carrying this T cell receptor (beta chain) turned up a few times. Its antigen is as yet unknown. TCRdb fed the 5' RACE reads into MiXCR, producing one record per CDR3 protein. The sample carries about 360,000 distinct CDR3 sequences, under 15% recorded once. This record belongs to a study of T-cell memory formation after mild COVID-19. Across the whole study: The TCR clusters were mostly specific to one donor.

Study conclusions and caveats: CD4+ contracting clones were found mainly in CM and EM, and CD8+ ones in EMRA.

The receptor comes from a man aged 18 to 30 who had mild COVID-19 (a few samples of this study predate the infection). Cell type and time point are not known. Sequenced: PBMCs or a T cell subset sorted from them (not recorded which).

CDR3 coding DNA: TGCAGCGTAACCGGACAGGGGGATCAGCCCCAGCATTTT. The encoded protein is CSVTGQGDQPQHF. V gene TRBV29-1 combines with J gene TRBJ1-5; 10 bases map to TRBD1. V lost 6 bases, J lost 5 bases, and 4 bases stayed unmatched. The CDR3 has 13 residues. CDR1 and CDR2 from the germline V gene are SQVTM and ANQGSEA.